Listed below are T cell receptor beta chains from one sample, sequenced in a study of blood T cell repertoires in COVID-19. TCRdb's table, derived via immunoSEQ multiplex PCR, lists solely in-frame clones and lacks some. This sample has over 55,000 clones; approximately 83% occur once, and the top ten carry roughly a tenth. Sequences were obtained from peripheral blood. The receptors derive from a man between 50 and 59 years old with COVID-19, enrolled during active disease. CDR3s include the opening cysteine and the closing phenylalanine or tryptophan.

TRBV27 CASSAGTSGSYEQFF
TRBV3-1/TRBV3-2 CASSLGLHQETQYF
TRBV9 CASSVVGSPNEQFF
TRBV29-1 CSANLPGRSGNTIYF
TRBV18 CASSPSGGPNSPLHF
TRBV6-5 CASSYSWTAMNTEAFF
TRBV2 CASTLSNQPQHF
TRBV2 CASSADRAAAKNIQYF
TRBV18 CASSPDRVPAEGLFF
TRBV5-1 CASSTGRTGYTEAFF
TRBV28 CASSFALADIKLSYEQYF
TRBV2 CASREGRANTEAFF
TRBV28 CASRLQGGAGELFF
TRBV5-4 CASTRLAELNEQFF
TRBV6-1 CASSEAAGNYGYTF
TRBV5-1 CASSATGGRDYGYTF
TRBV10-3 CAISESKTSGLSYNEQFF
TRBV30 CAWSVRRGQPQHF
TRBV6-6 CASSGQGRKDTEAFF
TRBV20-1 CRVVHLETQYF
TRBV28 CASIRTGAGETQYF
TRBV7-2 CASSPLQGTEAFF
TRBV9 CASSAGTTYNEQFF
TRBV5-1 CASSLPRGAMADTQYF
TRBV29-1 CSVAPSGREGTGELFF
TRBV7-7 CASSLGTSGRTAETQYF
TRBV30 CAWSPLGTANGYTF
TRBV6-5 CASSQDTLNTEAFF
TRBV11-1 CASSLYRGSYETQYF
TRBV5-1 CASSSGMTSGRTETQYF
TRBV11-2 CASSFFQGARGELFF
TRBV30 CAWSDGGGGETQYF
TRBV6-5 CASSYSQDRSRGYTF
TRBV11-2 CASSKLAGGGYEQFF
TRBV9 CASSVGAGSTDTQYF
TRBV28 CASSLTVLAKNIQYF
TRBV5-4 CASSLATGTDNEKLFF
TRBV19 CASSTTSGSSYEQYF
TRBV2 CASSLMVGAGQPQHF
TRBV6-5 CASSGPGGTEAFF
TRBV15 CATSSLGTSGGEEQFF
TRBV3-1/TRBV3-2 CASSHGVAVGEKLFF
TRBV2 CASGGWTNYGYTF